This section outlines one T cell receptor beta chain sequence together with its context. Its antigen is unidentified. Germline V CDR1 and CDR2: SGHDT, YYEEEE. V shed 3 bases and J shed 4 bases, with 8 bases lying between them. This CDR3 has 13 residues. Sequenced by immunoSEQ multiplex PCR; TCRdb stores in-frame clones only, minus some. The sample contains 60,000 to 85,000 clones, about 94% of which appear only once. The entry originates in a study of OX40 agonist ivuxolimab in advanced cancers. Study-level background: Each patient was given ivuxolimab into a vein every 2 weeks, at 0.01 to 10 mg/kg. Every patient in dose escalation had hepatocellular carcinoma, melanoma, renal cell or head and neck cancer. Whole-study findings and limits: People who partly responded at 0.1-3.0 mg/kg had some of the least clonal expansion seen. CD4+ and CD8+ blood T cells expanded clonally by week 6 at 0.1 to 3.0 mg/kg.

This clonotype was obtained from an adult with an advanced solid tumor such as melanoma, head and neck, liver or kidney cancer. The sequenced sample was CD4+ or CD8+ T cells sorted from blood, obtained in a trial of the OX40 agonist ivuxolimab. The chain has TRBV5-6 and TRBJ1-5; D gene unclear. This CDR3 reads CASSSDQNQPQHF. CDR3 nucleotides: TGTGCCAGCAGCTCGGACCAAAATCAGCCCCAGCATTTT.